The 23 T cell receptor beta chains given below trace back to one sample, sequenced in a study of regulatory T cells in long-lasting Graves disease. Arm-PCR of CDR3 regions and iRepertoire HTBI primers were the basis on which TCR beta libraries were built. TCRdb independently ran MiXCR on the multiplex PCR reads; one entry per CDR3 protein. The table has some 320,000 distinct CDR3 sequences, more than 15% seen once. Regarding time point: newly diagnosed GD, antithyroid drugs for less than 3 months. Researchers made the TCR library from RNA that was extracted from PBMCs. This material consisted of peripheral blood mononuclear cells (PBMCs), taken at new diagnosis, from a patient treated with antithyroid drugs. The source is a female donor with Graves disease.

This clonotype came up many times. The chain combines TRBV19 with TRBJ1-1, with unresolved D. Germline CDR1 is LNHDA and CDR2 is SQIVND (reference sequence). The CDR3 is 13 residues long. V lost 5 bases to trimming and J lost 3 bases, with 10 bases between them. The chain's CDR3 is CASSRLGDTEAFF. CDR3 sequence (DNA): TGTGCCAGTAGTCGTCTTGGGGACACTGAAGCTTTCTTT.

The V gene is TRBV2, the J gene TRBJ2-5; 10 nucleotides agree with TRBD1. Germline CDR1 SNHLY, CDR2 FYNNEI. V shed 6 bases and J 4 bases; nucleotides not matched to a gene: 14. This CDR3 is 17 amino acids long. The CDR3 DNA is TGTGCCAGCAGCATCGACAGGGGGCAGGGTGGTATAGAGACCCAGTACTTC. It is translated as CASSIDRGQGGIETQYF.

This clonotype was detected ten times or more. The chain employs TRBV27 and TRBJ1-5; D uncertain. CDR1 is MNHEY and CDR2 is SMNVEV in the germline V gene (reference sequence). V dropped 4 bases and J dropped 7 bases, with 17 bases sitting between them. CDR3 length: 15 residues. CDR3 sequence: CASSSKAAYGQPQHF. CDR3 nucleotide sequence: TGTGCCAGCAGTTCCAAAGCCGCTTACGGGCAGCCCCAGCATTTT.

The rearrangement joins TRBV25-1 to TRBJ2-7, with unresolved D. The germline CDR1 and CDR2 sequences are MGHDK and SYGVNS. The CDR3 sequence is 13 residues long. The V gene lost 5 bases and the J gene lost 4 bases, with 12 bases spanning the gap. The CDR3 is CASSPETSYEQYF. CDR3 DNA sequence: TGTGCCAGCAGTCCCGAGACATCTTACGAGCAGTACTTC.

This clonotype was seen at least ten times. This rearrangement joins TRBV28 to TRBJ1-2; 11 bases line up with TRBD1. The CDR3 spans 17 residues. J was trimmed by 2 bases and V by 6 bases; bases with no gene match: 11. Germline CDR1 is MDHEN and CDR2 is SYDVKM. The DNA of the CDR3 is TGTGCCAGCAGGGAAACGGGACAGGGGGTGACAAACTATGGCTACACCTTC. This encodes CASRETGQGVTNYGYTF.

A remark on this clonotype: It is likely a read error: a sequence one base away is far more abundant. This CDR3 reads CASSLDRGAGLFF. The CDR3 region has the DNA TGTGCCAGCAGCTTAGATCGGGGCGCCGGCTTGTTTTTT. The J gene is TRBJ1-4, the V gene TRBV7-9; D may be TRBD1 (5 bases). This CDR3 has 13 residues. The germline CDR1 and CDR2 sequences are SEHNR and FQNEAQ (reference sequence). V lost 1 base, J lost 15 bases, and 15 bases lay in between. Variable domain in full (rest from reference TRBV7-9 and TRBJ1-4): DTGVSQNPRHKITKRGQNVTFRCDPISEHNRLYWYRQTLGQGPEFLTYFQNEAQLEKSRLLSDRFSAERPKGSFSTLEIQRTEQGDSAMYLCASSLDRGAGLFFGSGTQLSVL.

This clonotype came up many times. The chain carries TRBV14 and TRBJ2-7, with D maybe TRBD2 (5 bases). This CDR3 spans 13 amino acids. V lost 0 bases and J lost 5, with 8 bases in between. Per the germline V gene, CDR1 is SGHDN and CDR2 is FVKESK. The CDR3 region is CASSQDFGDEQYF. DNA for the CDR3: TGTGCCAGCAGCCAAGATTTCGGGGACGAGCAGTACTTC. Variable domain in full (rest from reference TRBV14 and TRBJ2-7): EAGVTQFPSHSVIEKGQTVTLRCDPISGHDNLYWYRRVMGKEIKFLLHFVKESKQDESGMPNNRFLAERTGGTYSTLKVQPAELEDSGVYFCASSQDFGDEQYFGPGTRLTVT.

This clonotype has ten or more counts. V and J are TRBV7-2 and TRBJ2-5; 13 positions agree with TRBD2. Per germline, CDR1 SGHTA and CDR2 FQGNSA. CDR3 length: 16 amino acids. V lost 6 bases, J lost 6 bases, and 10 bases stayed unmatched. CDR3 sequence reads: CASSPELTSGGKTQYF. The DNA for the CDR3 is TGTGCCAGCAGTCCCGAGTTGACTAGCGGGGGGAAGACCCAGTACTTC.

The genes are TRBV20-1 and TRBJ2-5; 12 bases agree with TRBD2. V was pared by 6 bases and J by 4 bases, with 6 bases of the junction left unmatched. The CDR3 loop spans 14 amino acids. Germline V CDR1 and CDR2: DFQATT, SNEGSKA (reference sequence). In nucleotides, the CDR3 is TGCAGTGCCCTCCCGGGACTAGCGGGAGAGACCCAGTACTTC. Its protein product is CSALPGLAGETQYF.

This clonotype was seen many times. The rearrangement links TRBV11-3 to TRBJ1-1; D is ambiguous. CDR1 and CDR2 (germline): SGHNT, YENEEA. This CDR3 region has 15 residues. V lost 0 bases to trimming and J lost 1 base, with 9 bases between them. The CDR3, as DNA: TGTGCCAGCAGCTTAGACGTCAGAAAGAACACTGAAGCTTTCTTT. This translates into CASSLDVRKNTEAFF.

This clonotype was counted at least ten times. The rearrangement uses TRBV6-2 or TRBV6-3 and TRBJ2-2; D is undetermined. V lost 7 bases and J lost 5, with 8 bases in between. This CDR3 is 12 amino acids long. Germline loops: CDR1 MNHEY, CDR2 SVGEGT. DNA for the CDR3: TGTGCCAGCACGCCCCGGACCGGGGAGCTGTTTTTT. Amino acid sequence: CASTPRTGELFF.

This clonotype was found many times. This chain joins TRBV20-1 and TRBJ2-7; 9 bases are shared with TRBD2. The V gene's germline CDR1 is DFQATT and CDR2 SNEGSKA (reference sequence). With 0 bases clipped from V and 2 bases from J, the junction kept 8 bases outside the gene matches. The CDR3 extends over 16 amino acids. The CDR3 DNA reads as TGCAGTGCTAGAGAGGATATAGCGGGAGTGGCCTACGAGCAGTACTTC. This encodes CSAREDIAGVAYEQYF.

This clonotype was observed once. CDR3 nucleotide sequence: TGTGCCAGCAGTTTATCTTTCGCGGGAGCGTGGAATGAGCAGTTCTTC. It codes for CASSLSFAGAWNEQFF. The chain links TRBV28 to TRBJ2-1; 7 nucleotides line up with TRBD2. This CDR3 region has 16 residues. V trimming: 1 base; J trimming: 7 bases; junction bases outside the gene matches: 10. Germline CDR1 is MDHEN and CDR2 is SYDVKM.

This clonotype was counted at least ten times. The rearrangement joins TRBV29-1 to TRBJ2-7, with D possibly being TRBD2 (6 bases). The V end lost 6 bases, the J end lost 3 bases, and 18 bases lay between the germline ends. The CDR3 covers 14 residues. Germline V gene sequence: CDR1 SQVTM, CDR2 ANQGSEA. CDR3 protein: CSVQSAGLIYEQYF. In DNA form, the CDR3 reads TGCAGCGTACAATCAGCGGGTTTAATCTACGAGCAGTACTTC.

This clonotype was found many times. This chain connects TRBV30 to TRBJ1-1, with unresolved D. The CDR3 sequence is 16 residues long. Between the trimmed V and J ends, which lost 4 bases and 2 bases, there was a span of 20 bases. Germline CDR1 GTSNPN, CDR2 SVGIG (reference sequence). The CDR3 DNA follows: TGTGCCTGGACCCTTCCGGCGGGAGGACGAAACACTGAAGCTTTCTTT. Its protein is CAWTLPAGGRNTEAFF.

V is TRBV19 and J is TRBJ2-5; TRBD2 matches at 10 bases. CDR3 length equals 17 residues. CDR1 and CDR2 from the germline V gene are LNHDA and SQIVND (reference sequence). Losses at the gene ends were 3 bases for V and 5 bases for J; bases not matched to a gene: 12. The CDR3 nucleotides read TGTGCCAGTAGTATTGTGTTGCCTAGCGGGAGTTTGGAGACCCAGTACTTC. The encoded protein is CASSIVLPSGSLETQYF.

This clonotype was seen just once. CDR3 sequence: CASGSGNYEQYF. In DNA form, the CDR3 reads TGTGCCAGTGGTAGCGGGAACTACGAGCAGTACTTC. J is TRBJ2-7 and V is TRBV19; 8 bases agree with TRBD2. This CDR3 spans 12 amino acids. The V and J ends lost 8 bases and 3 bases, in that order; junction bases with no gene match: 3. Germline CDR1 is LNHDA and CDR2 is SQIVND (reference sequence).

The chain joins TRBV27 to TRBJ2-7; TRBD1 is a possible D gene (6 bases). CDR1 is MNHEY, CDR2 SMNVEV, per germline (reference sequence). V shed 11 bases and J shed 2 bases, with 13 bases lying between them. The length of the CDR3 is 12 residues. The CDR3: CASQGRAYEQYF. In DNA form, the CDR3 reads TGTGCCTCACAGGGACGCGCCTACGAGCAGTACTTC.

CDR3 amino acids: CASSPPRGDRGRTDTQYF. The CDR3 DNA sequence: TGTGCCAGCAGCCCTCCGAGGGGCGACAGGGGGCGCACAGATACGCAGTATTTT. The J gene is TRBJ2-3, the V gene TRBV7-9; TRBD1 agrees at 10 bases. The ends lost 5 bases at V and 1 base at J; junction bases unmatched: 12. This CDR3 region has 18 residues. Germline V gives CDR1 SEHNR, CDR2 FQNEAQ (reference sequence).

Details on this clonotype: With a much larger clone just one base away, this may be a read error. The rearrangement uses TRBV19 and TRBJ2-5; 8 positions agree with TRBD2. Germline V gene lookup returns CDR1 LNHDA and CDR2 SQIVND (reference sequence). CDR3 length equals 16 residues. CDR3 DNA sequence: TGTGCCAGTAGCCCCGGACTAGCAGCGGAACGAGAGATCCAGTACTTC. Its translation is CASSPGLAAEREIQYF.

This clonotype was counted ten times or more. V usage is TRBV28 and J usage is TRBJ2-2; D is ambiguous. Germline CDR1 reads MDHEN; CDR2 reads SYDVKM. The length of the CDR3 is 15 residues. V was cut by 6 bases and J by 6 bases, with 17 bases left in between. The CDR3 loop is CASSLSGTTPGELFF. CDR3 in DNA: TGTGCCAGCAGCCTTTCCGGCACCACGCCCGGGGAGCTGTTTTTT.

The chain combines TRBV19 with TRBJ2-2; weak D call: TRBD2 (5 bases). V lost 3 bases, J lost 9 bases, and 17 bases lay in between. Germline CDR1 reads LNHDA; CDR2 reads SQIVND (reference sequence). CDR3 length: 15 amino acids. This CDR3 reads CASSMDFSGWRELFF. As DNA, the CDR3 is TGTGCCAGTAGTATGGACTTTAGTGGATGGCGGGAGCTGTTTTTT. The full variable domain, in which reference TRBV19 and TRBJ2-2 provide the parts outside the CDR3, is DGGITQSPKYLFRKEGQNVTLSCEQNLNHDAMYWYRQDPGQGLRLIYYSQIVNDFQKGDIAEGYSVSREKKESFPLTVTSAQKNPTAFYLCASSMDFSGWRELFFGEGSRLTVL.

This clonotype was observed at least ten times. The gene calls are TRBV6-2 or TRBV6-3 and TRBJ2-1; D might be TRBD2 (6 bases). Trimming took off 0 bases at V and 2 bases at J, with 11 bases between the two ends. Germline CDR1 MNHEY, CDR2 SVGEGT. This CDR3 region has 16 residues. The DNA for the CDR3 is TGTGCCAGCAGTTACTCGGGGCGGGAAACCTACAATGAGCAGTTCTTC. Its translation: CASSYSGRETYNEQFF.